These T cell receptor beta chains were read from a single sample in a study of blood T cell repertoires in COVID-19. Measured with immunoSEQ multiplex PCR; TCRdb has only the in-frame clones, and not every one. The sample carries about 130,000 clones, approximately 88% recorded once. The sequenced material came from peripheral blood. Source of these receptors: a woman in her thirties who had recovered from COVID-19. The CDR3 runs from the conserved cysteine through the conserved F or W. A D gene is named only where the DNA matches it firmly. Rows may omit the clone size; those that give it use once, few, many or a size class.

d_gene	abundance	v_gene	j_gene	CDR3nt	CDR3aa
TRBD2	once	TRBV5-1	TRBJ2-3	TGCGCCAGCAGCAAGACTAGCGGGAGCACAGATACGCAGTATTTT	CASSKTSGSTDTQYF
TRBD2	NA	TRBV6-5	TRBJ2-1	TGTGCCAGCAGACCCTCCCTAGCGGGAGATGGTGAGCAGTTCTTC	CASRPSLAGDGEQFF
TRBD1	NA	TRBV9	TRBJ1-1	TGTGCCAGCAACTCCGGGACAGCGAACACTGAAGCTTTCTTT	CASNSGTANTEAFF
NA	NA	TRBV3-1/TRBV3-2	TRBJ2-1	TGTGCCAGCAGCAAAGACGGGGTAAGGCGCACTGAGCAGTTCTTC	CASSKDGVRRTEQFF
TRBD2	NA	TRBV19	TRBJ2-7	TGTGCCAGTAGTGCGGGGGGGAGTAACTTCGAGCAGTACTTC	CASSAGGSNFEQYF
TRBD1	NA	TRBV20-1	TRBJ1-1	TGCAGTGCCGGGACAGACACTGAAGCTTTCTTT	CSAGTDTEAFF
NA	NA	TRBV5-3	TRBJ1-6	TGTGCCAGAAGCTTGAACGGAGTCCTCCACTTT	CARSLNGVLHF
NA	NA	TRBV21-1	TRBJ1-2	TGTGCCAGCAGCAGAGGGTCCGGGACAGGGGGCGCGAAGGAAAATGGCTACACCTTC	CASSRGSGTGGAKENGYTF
NA	once	TRBV5-4	TRBJ2-2	TGTGCCAGCAGCTCATGGGGCGCCGGGGAGCTGTTTTTT	CASSSWGAGELFF
NA	NA	TRBV27	TRBJ1-4	TGTGCCAGCAGTTTGGACAGTCGTGAACTGTTTTTT	CASSLDSRELFF
NA	NA	TRBV3-1/TRBV3-2	TRBJ1-3	TGTGCCAGCAGCCAAGGGGAGGCCTCTGGAAACACCATATATTTT	CASSQGEASGNTIYF
TRBD2	NA	TRBV3-1/TRBV3-2	TRBJ2-5	TGTGCCAGCAGCCAAGATATTCCTAGCGGGAAAGAGACCCAGTACTTC	CASSQDIPSGKETQYF
NA	NA	TRBV6-5	TRBJ2-7	TGTGCCAGCGGATTACAGGGAACGTACGAGCAGTACTTC	CASGLQGTYEQYF
TRBD1	NA	TRBV6-5	TRBJ2-7	TGTGCCAGCAGTTACCGAGACAGGGGAGTTAGCTACGAGCAGTACTTC	CASSYRDRGVSYEQYF
TRBD1	NA	TRBV25-1	TRBJ1-2	TGTGCCAGCAGTGATCTAGGACAGGGCAACTATGGCTACACCTTC	CASSDLGQGNYGYTF
NA	NA	TRBV2	TRBJ1-1	TGTGCCAGCAGTGACCGCCGAGGCACTGAAGCTTTCTTT	CASSDRRGTEAFF
TRBD2	medium-sized	TRBV6-5	TRBJ2-7	TGTGCCAGCAGGCAGCGGGAGTCCTACGAGCAGTACTTC	CASRQRESYEQYF
NA	NA	TRBV15	TRBJ2-2	TGTGCCACCAGCGCCCAGGATCCCGGGGAGCTGTTTTTT	CATSAQDPGELFF
TRBD1	NA	TRBV13	TRBJ1-3	TGTGCCAGCAGCCGAGGAGCAGGGGGTATCTCTGGAAACACCATATATTTT	CASSRGAGGISGNTIYF
NA	NA	TRBV14	TRBJ2-3	TGTGCCAGCAGCCAAGATCGGGGTACGAGGACAGATACGCAGTATTTT	CASSQDRGTRTDTQYF
TRBD1	NA	TRBV7-2	TRBJ1-3	TGTGCCAGCAGCTTACAGACAGGGGCTGGAAACACCATATATTTT	CASSLQTGAGNTIYF
TRBD1	few	TRBV5-4	TRBJ1-2	TGTGCCAGCAAGGGGACAGGGCCCTATGGCTACACCTTC	CASKGTGPYGYTF
NA	NA	TRBV2	TRBJ2-7	TGTGCCAGCATCTCATGGGGCCTCACCTTCTACGAGCAGTACTTC	CASISWGLTFYEQYF
NA	NA	TRBV5-4	TRBJ2-7	TGTGCCAGCAGCTTGGATGGGGCAGGGTATACCTACGAGCAGTACTTC	CASSLDGAGYTYEQYF
NA	NA	TRBV28	TRBJ1-4	TGTGCCAGCAGTTTGCGGGATAGACCAAATGAAAAACTGTTTTTT	CASSLRDRPNEKLFF
NA	NA	TRBV6-6	TRBJ1-2	TGTGCCAGCAGTTCGGACGGAGGATACTATGGCTACACCTTC	CASSSDGGYYGYTF
NA	NA	TRBV5-1	TRBJ2-5	TGCGCCAGCAGCCCCGACGGGGGTCAAGAGACCCAGTACTTC	CASSPDGGQETQYF
NA	NA	TRBV15	TRBJ1-2	TGTGCCACCAGCAAGGAGACAGGCCCTAACTATGGCTACACCTTC	CATSKETGPNYGYTF
NA	few	TRBV4-1	TRBJ1-6	TGCGCCAGCAGCCAAGATTCCCCCAGGGTTTCCTATAATTCACCCCTCCACTTT	CASSQDSPRVSYNSPLHF
NA	few	TRBV7-7	TRBJ1-3	TGTGCTAGCAGCTTAACTACATCTCCTGGAAACACCATATATTTT	CASSLTTSPGNTIYF
NA	NA	TRBV2	TRBJ2-1	TGTGCCAGCAGTGGGGGAGCCAGCTCCTACAATGAGCAGTTCTTC	CASSGGASSYNEQFF
TRBD2	NA	TRBV9	TRBJ2-1	TGTGCCAGCAGCGCCCTAGCGGGAGTTAACAATGAGCAGTTCTTC	CASSALAGVNNEQFF
TRBD1	NA	TRBV5-1	TRBJ2-1	TGCGCCAGCCACCCCGGGGACAGGTACTACAATGAGCAGTTCTTC	CASHPGDRYYNEQFF
NA	NA	TRBV7-6	TRBJ1-3	TGTGCCAGCAGCCGGAGCCAGTCCTCTGGAAACACCATATATTTT	CASSRSQSSGNTIYF
NA	NA	TRBV6-5	TRBJ1-2	TGTGCCACCGGGGACACCGCCTATGGCTACACCTTC	CATGDTAYGYTF
NA	NA	TRBV6-5	TRBJ1-1	TGTGCCAGCAGTTATAAAGGGAGGTACATGAACACTGAAGCTTTCTTT	CASSYKGRYMNTEAFF
TRBD2	few	TRBV4-1	TRBJ2-1	TGCGCCAGCAGCCAAGCTAGCGGGAGGGTCCGGGAGCAGTTCTTC	CASSQASGRVREQFF
NA	NA	TRBV2	TRBJ1-3	TGTGCCAGCAGTGAGACCGGGGTATACTACGGAAACACCATATATTTT	CASSETGVYYGNTIYF
TRBD1	NA	TRBV4-1	TRBJ1-6	TGCGCCAGCAGCCCCCGACAGGGTATCAATTCACCCCTCCACTTT	CASSPRQGINSPLHF
TRBD2	NA	TRBV12-5	TRBJ2-5	TGTGCTAGTGGCATCTCCGGGGGGTTCCAAGAGACCCAGTACTTC	CASGISGGFQETQYF
TRBD2	NA	TRBV27	TRBJ2-7	TGTGCCAGCAGTCCGAGGACTAGCGGGGGGGCCCTGGACTACGAGCAGTACTTC	CASSPRTSGGALDYEQYF
NA	NA	TRBV7-6	TRBJ2-3	TGTGCCAGCAGCTCACAGCCGACCTTGACACTGAGCACAGATACGCAGTATTTT	CASSSQPTLTLSTDTQYF
NA	NA	TRBV29-1	TRBJ2-2	TGCAGCGCCGCCCGGAGCACCGGGGAGCTGTTTTTT	CSAARSTGELFF
TRBD1	few	TRBV3-1/TRBV3-2	TRBJ1-4	TGTGCCAGCAGCCAAGCGGGACAGCTGGGCGAAAAACTGTTTTTT	CASSQAGQLGEKLFF
NA	NA	TRBV6-1	TRBJ1-6	TGTGCCAGCAGTGAAAGTCGTGGAACAGGGCCGCTTAATTCACCCCTCCACTTT	CASSESRGTGPLNSPLHF
TRBD2	NA	TRBV29-1	TRBJ2-7	TGCAGCGTTGTATCTAGCGGCACCTACGAGCAGTACTTC	CSVVSSGTYEQYF